These T cell receptor beta chains were read from a single sample in a study of blood T cells in healthy people across ages. Via MiXCR, TCRdb re-called the 5' RACE reads, giving one row per CDR3 protein. Seen here are 600,000 to 900,000 distinct CDR3 sequences, about a quarter observed once, and the top ten hold about 2.9%. This sample was also put to use in a study of T cells of mothers and their children.

Sequences were obtained from blood. The receptor source for this set is a boy between 10 and 17 years old in good health. The CDR3 runs from the conserved cysteine through the conserved F or W. The D gene is left open where the match is weak. Clone size, where shown, is once, few, many, or a class for clones that have expanded.

few | - | TRBJ2-5 | TRBV5-1 | TGCGCCAGCAGCGGACCCGGGCCTGGGGAGACCCAGTACTTC | CASSGPGPGETQYF
few | TRBD1 | TRBJ2-7 | TRBV4-1 | TGCGCCAGCAGCCAATCGGGACAGGGGAACTACGAGCAGTACTTC | CASSQSGQGNYEQYF
many | - | TRBJ2-5 | TRBV28 | TGTGCCAGCAGTCCTGACAGTTCGGGTCGAGAGACCCAGTACTTC | CASSPDSSGRETQYF
- | - | TRBJ2-7 | TRBV9 | TGTGCCAGCAGCGTAGGGGGCGAGCAGTGCTTC | CASSVGGEQCF
- | - | TRBJ2-5 | TRBV5-5 | TGTGCCAGCAGGGCCGCCCCTGGTCGGGAGGAGACCCAGTACTTC | CASRAAPGREETQYF
many | - | TRBJ2-2 | TRBV27 | TGTGCCAGCAGTTTATCCGGGACCGGGGAGCTGTTTTTT | CASSLSGTGELFF
- | - | TRBJ1-1 | TRBV6-6 | TGTGCCAGCAGTTACTGGGGACGGGACACTGAAGCTTTCTTT | CASSYWGRDTEAFF
- | TRBD2 | TRBJ2-7 | TRBV12-3/TRBV12-4 | TGTGCCAGCAAGCTAGCGGGGGGCTACGAGCAGTACTTC | CASKLAGGYEQYF
- | - | TRBJ2-7 | TRBV6-5 | TGTGCCAGCAGGTCGGAAATCTCCTACGAGCAGTACTTC | CASRSEISYEQYF
few | - | TRBJ1-4 | TRBV27 | TGTGCCAGCAGTTTATCTTCAGGGGTGGGTGAAAAGCTGTTTTTT | CASSLSSGVGEKLFF
- | - | TRBJ2-1 | TRBV19 | TGTGCCAGTACCAAAACAGGGTTCAATGAGCAGTTCTTC | CASTKTGFNEQFF
few | - | TRBJ2-7 | TRBV20-1 | TGCAGTGCTAGGGACTCGGGTCTGCTCACCCCCTTC | CSARDSGLLTPF
- | - | TRBJ2-6 | TRBV5-1 | TGCGCCAGCAGTGTGGAAGGTGGGGCCAACGTCCTGACTTTC | CASSVEGGANVLTF
few | - | TRBJ2-5 | TRBV14 | TGTGCCAGCAGCCCAAGAGTGAACTCCCAGGAGACCCAGTACTTC | CASSPRVNSQETQYF
- | - | TRBJ2-5 | TRBV20-1 | TGCAGTGCTAGAGGGGGTGGAAACCAAGAGACCCAGTACTTC | CSARGGGNQETQYF
- | - | TRBJ2-5 | TRBV20-1 | TGCAGTGCTAGAGGACGGGGGATTCAGGAGACCCAGTACTTC | CSARGRGIQETQYF
few | TRBD1 | TRBJ2-7 | TRBV6-1 | TGTGCCAGCAGTGTCCGGGACAGGGGCTACGAGCAGTACTTC | CASSVRDRGYEQYF
- | TRBD1 | TRBJ2-5 | TRBV11-2 | TGTGCCAGCAGCTATGGACCCGGGGACAGGGTCCAAGAGACCCAGTACTTC | CASSYGPGDRVQETQYF
- | - | TRBJ1-6 | TRBV5-1 | TGCGCCAGCAGCTCGACACGCAACGATTATTATAATTCACCCCTCCACTTT | CASSSTRNDYYNSPLHF
few | - | TRBJ1-2 | TRBV30 | TGTGCCTGGAGTGACACCCTTGGATACACCTTC | CAWSDTLGYTF
few | TRBD1 | TRBJ1-2 | TRBV20-1 | TGCAGTGCCCAGGACAGGGCGTATGGCTACACCTTC | CSAQDRAYGYTF
- | TRBD1 | TRBJ1-1 | TRBV27 | TGTGCCAGCAGTCCTCGGCCTGACTCGACAGGGGCGACTGAAGCTTTCTTT | CASSPRPDSTGATEAFF
- | TRBD2 | TRBJ2-7 | TRBV20-1 | TGCAGTGCTAGGTCACTTCGGGAGGCATCCTACGAGCAGTACTTC | CSARSLREASYEQYF
few | - | TRBJ1-4 | TRBV5-1 | TGCGCCAGCAGCTTGGAGTCGGCAACTAATGAAAAACTGTTTTTT | CASSLESATNEKLFF
few | TRBD2 | TRBJ2-1 | TRBV10-3 | TGTGCCATCAGTGAGTCCAGCGGGGTCGGCTATGAGCAGTTCTTC | CAISESSGVGYEQFF
- | TRBD1 | TRBJ2-7 | TRBV7-2 | TGTGCCAGCAGATCAGGACAGGGGGCCTACGAGCAGTACTTC | CASRSGQGAYEQYF
- | - | TRBJ2-1 | TRBV27 | TGTGCCAGCAGTTTATCGAGCGGATTCTACAATGAGCAGTTCTTC | CASSLSSGFYNEQFF
- | TRBD1 | TRBJ1-1 | TRBV12-3/TRBV12-4 | TGTGCCAGCAGCAATTCCGGACAGGGAGGCACTGAAGCTTTCTTT | CASSNSGQGGTEAFF
- | - | TRBJ2-7 | TRBV20-1 | TGCAGTGCGCACTGGCTTTTCTCCGACGAGCAGTACTTC | CSAHWLFSDEQYF
- | TRBD2 | TRBJ2-5 | TRBV12-3/TRBV12-4 | TGTGCCAGCAGCCCGACCCGGACTAGCGGGGGTGGAGAGACCCAGTACTTC | CASSPTRTSGGGETQYF
- | - | TRBJ1-2 | TRBV11-1 | TGTGCCAGCAGCCAATTAACAGGGAACTCTAACTATGGCTACACCTTC | CASSQLTGNSNYGYTF
- | - | TRBJ2-7 | TRBV16 | TGTGCCAGCAGCCAATCGCTAATCCCCGAGCAGTACTTC | CASSQSLIPEQYF
- | TRBD2 | TRBJ2-5 | TRBV3-1 | TGTGCCAGCAGCTCGCGGGGGTCGGGGACCCAGTACTTC | CASSSRGSGTQYF
few | - | TRBJ1-2 | TRBV13 | TGTGCCAGCCGCTGGGGGGGGACTAAAGGCTACACCTTC | CASRWGGTKGYTF
- | - | TRBJ2-7 | TRBV29-1 | TGCAGCGTTGAAGGTGGGAATATCCCTACCTACGAGCAGTACTTC | CSVEGGNIPTYEQYF
- | TRBD1 | TRBJ2-1 | TRBV5-1 | TGCGCCAGCAGCTTGAAGTTTGTAGACAGGGAGTATGAGCAGTTCTTC | CASSLKFVDREYEQFF
few | - | TRBJ1-4 | TRBV7-6 | TGTGCCAGCAGCTCCGGTTCCGGACTGGGAACTGAAAAACTGTTTTTT | CASSSGSGLGTEKLFF